This TCR beta chain was sequenced in a study of blood T cell repertoires in COVID-19. Assay used: immunoSEQ multiplex PCR; TCRdb lists only in-frame clones, some missing. The table shows around 270,000 clones, with 70% to 90% occurring only once. From germline, CDR1 is MNHNS and CDR2 SASEGT. This CDR3 region has 12 residues. V lost 5 bases and J 8 bases, leaving 12 bases between the germline ends. The source is a woman aged 25 to 39 who had recovered from COVID-19. Sequencing was carried out using PBMCs or T cells enriched from blood (not recorded which). V usage is TRBV6-1 and J usage is TRBJ1-1, with D tentatively TRBD1 (5 bases). CDR3 sequence: CASSIKGPEAFF. The CDR3 DNA is TGTGCCAGCAGTATCAAGGGGCCAGAAGCTTTCTTT.